The source of this T cell receptor (beta chain) is a study of T cell responses to AZD1222 COVID-19 vaccine. CDR1 is LNHDA, CDR2 SQIVND, per germline (reference sequence). Trimming removed 6 bases from V and 7 bases from J; junction bases left unmatched: 6. The CDR3 spans 14 residues. Profiled with immunoSEQ multiplex PCR; TCRdb holds only in-frame clones, not every one. The sample contains approximately 140,000 clones, over 75% of which appear only once. The clonotype comes from an adult who received the AZD1222 COVID-19 vaccine. The chain uses TRBV19 and TRBJ1-4; 9 bases align to TRBD1. The sequencing here drew on peripheral blood, taken 28 days after the second AZD1222 dose. As DNA, the CDR3 is TGTGCCAGTAGAACCGGGACAGGGTCTGAAAAACTGTTTTTT. Its protein is CASRTGTGSEKLFF.